The 25 T cell receptor beta chains in this list originate from one sample, sequenced in a study of T cell responses to AZD1222 COVID-19 vaccine. Here immunoSEQ multiplex PCR was the method, and the copy in TCRdb shows in-frame clones only, minus some. Here the sample spans 120,000 or so clones, roughly 85% being singletons. The sample consisted of peripheral blood, taken on day 0 of AZD1222 vaccination. Receptors originate from an adult in good health.

The chain links TRBV6-6 to TRBJ1-4; the match to TRBD1 covers 11 bases. CDR1 MNHNY and CDR2 SVGAGI come from the germline V gene (reference sequence). J was trimmed by 5 bases and V by 8 bases; bases with no gene match: 1. The CDR3 extends over 13 amino acids. In DNA, the CDR3 is TGTGCCAGCGGGGACAGGGGGAATGAAAAACTGTTTTTT. Translation: CASGDRGNEKLFF.

The chain couples TRBV4-1 to TRBJ2-3, with D unclear. This CDR3 has 14 amino acids. The V gene lost 5 bases and the J gene lost 6 bases, with 15 bases spanning the gap. The germline V gene has CDR1 MGHRA and CDR2 YSYEKL. CDR3 coding DNA: TGCGCCAGCAGCTCCTCCCGGATGTATGATACGCAGTATTTT. Translating it yields CASSSSRMYDTQYF.

The J gene is TRBJ2-7, the V gene TRBV6-6; D unclear. The CDR3 consists of 15 residues. Germline CDR1 MNHNY, CDR2 SVGAGI (reference sequence). Trimming cost V 5 bases and J 0 bases, with 14 bases left between them. CDR3 in DNA: TGTGCCAGCAGTCAACTACCAAGTAGCTCCTACGAGCAGTACTTC. Its protein product is CASSQLPSSSYEQYF.

This rearrangement joins TRBV29-1 to TRBJ1-2, with TRBD1 matching 7 bases. V dropped 3 bases and J dropped 8; count of bases not matched to a gene: 18. Germline CDR1 and CDR2: SQVTM and ANQGSEA. The CDR3 loop spans 16 amino acids. The CDR3 DNA follows: TGCAGCGTTGATGGGACCTGGGAGGGGGCGCATGAAGGCTACACCTTC. It specifies CSVDGTWEGAHEGYTF.

There are a few counts of this clone. The chain couples TRBV7-3 to TRBJ2-1; 9 bases fit TRBD1. Trimming cost V 2 bases and J 9 bases; bases outside gene matches: 8. Germline loops: CDR1 SGHTA, CDR2 FQGTGA. The CDR3 is 15 amino acids. CDR3 in amino acids: CASSLAGQGFSEQFF. CDR3 DNA: TGTGCCAGCAGCTTAGCGGGACAGGGATTTAGTGAGCAGTTCTTC.

V is TRBV3-1 (or the pseudogene TRBV3-2) and J is TRBJ2-7; 10 bases align to TRBD2. The germline V gene has CDR1 LGHDT and CDR2 YNNKEL (reference sequence). The V segment lost 4 bases and the J segment 7 bases; nucleotides outside the gene matches: 10. The CDR3 has 15 amino acids. The CDR3 sequence is CASSPEIAGGSEQYF. CDR3 in DNA: TGTGCCAGCAGCCCGGAGATAGCGGGAGGTTCTGAGCAGTACTTC.

V is TRBV7-6 and J is TRBJ1-5; no reliable D call. This CDR3 spans 15 amino acids. The germline V and J ends were trimmed by 2 bases and 2 bases, with 10 bases remaining between them. Germline CDR1 reads SGHVS; CDR2 reads FNYEAQ. CDR3 DNA: TGTGCCAGCAGCTTATCCCCAGGCGGCAATCAGCCCCAGCATTTT. Protein sequence: CASSLSPGGNQPQHF.

The genes are TRBV6-2 or TRBV6-3 and TRBJ2-1, with D perhaps matching TRBD1 (6 bases). Germline lookup yields CDR1 MNHEY and CDR2 SVGEGT. With 5 bases removed from V and 8 bases from J, the gap between germline ends came to 22 bases. The CDR3 contains 16 residues. CDR3: CASSAPTGSSVDEQFF. CDR3 DNA: TGTGCCAGCAGTGCCCCGACAGGTAGTAGCGTCGATGAGCAGTTCTTC.

The V and J genes are TRBV27 and TRBJ1-2, with TRBD1 matching 9 bases. This CDR3 is 15 amino acids long. V lost 4 bases and J lost 3; bases outside the gene matches: 6. CDR1 is MNHEY and CDR2 is SMNVEV in the germline V gene (reference sequence). CDR3 region: CASSSRTGADYGYTF. The CDR3 nucleotides read TGTGCCAGCAGTTCCCGGACAGGGGCTGACTATGGCTACACCTTC.

In this sample, this clone turned up a few times. The rearrangement joins TRBV30 to TRBJ1-2; maybe TRBD1 (5 bases). Trimming took off 3 bases at V and 4 bases at J, with 15 bases between the two ends. The CDR3 has 14 amino acids. The germline V gene has CDR1 GTSNPN and CDR2 SVGIG (reference sequence). CDR3 sequence: CAWRAAGLGYGYTF. DNA of the CDR3: TGTGCCTGGAGGGCGGCGGGGCTGGGCTATGGCTACACCTTC.

Remarks on this clone: Other nucleotide sequences from this sample produce the same CDR3. The genes are TRBV11-2 and TRBJ2-3; tentative D call: TRBD1 (5 bases). The V end was cut by 1 base, the J end by 6 bases, with 8 bases between. The length of the CDR3 is 13 residues. Per the germline V gene, CDR1 is SGHAT and CDR2 is FQNNGV. Written as DNA, the CDR3 is TGTGCCAGCAGCTTAGGGGGCAGGGATACGCAGTATTTT. Its protein is CASSLGGRDTQYF. The full variable domain, its missing parts supplied by reference TRBV11-2 and TRBJ2-3, is EAGVAQSPRYKIIEKRQSVAFWCNPISGHATLYWYQQILGQGPKLLIQFQNNGVVDDSQLPKDRFSAERLKGVDSTLKIQPAKLEDSAVYLCASSLGGRDTQYFGPGTRLTVL.

This chain uses TRBV21-1 with TRBJ1-5; the listed D gene, TRBD1, was not tested against the DNA. TRBV21-1 is given as a pseudogene. There are 15 residues in the CDR3. The CDR3 is CASSKGTGGHQPQHF. The CDR3 coding sequence is TGTGCCAGCAGCAAAGGGACAGGGGGCCATCAGCCCCAGCATTTT.

The V call is TRBV12-3 or TRBV12-4, the J call TRBJ2-5; D is perhaps TRBD1 or TRBD2 (5 bases each). The CDR3 sequence is 13 residues long. V lost 3 bases, J lost 5 bases, and 10 bases lay in between. The CDR3 DNA follows: TGTGCCAGCAGTTTCAGAGAGGGGGAGACCCAGTACTTC. It encodes CASSFREGETQYF.

DNA for the CDR3: TGTGCCAGCAGTGACCGACTAGCGGCATCCAATGAGCAGTTCTTC. Amino acid sequence: CASSDRLAASNEQFF. The chain uses TRBV6-1 and TRBJ2-1, with 9 bases aligning to TRBD2. Germline CDR1 and CDR2: MNHNS and SASEGT. The V segment lost 3 bases and the J segment 6 bases; nucleotides outside the gene matches: 6. This CDR3 is built from 15 residues.

The V call is TRBV5-1, the J call TRBJ2-3; D may match TRBD1 or TRBD2 (6 bases each). The germline V and J ends were trimmed by 0 bases and 6 bases, with 14 bases remaining between them. The CDR3 is 15 residues long. Germline V gene data show CDR1 as SGHRS and CDR2 as YFSETQ. The DNA of the CDR3 is TGCGCCAGCAGCTTGGCGGGGTCGGGGGCCGATACGCAGTATTTT. Its protein is CASSLAGSGADTQYF. Complete variable domain (other parts from reference TRBV5-1 and TRBJ2-3): KAGVTQTPRYLIKTRGQQVTLSCSPISGHRSVSWYQQTPGQGLQFLFEYFSETQRNKGNFPGRFSGRQFSNSRSEMNVSTLELGDSALYLCASSLAGSGADTQYFGPGTRLTVL.

V usage is TRBV5-1 and J usage is TRBJ1-2; 9 bases match TRBD1. CDR3 size: 15 residues. Germline assignment: CDR1 SGHRS and CDR2 YFSETQ. Losses at the gene ends were 0 bases for V and 8 bases for J; bases not matched to a gene: 8. DNA of the CDR3: TGCGCCAGCAGCTTGGGTGGGACAGGGAAAGACGGCTACACCTTC. Protein: CASSLGGTGKDGYTF.

The rearrangement uses TRBV2 and TRBJ1-4, with 8 bases that match TRBD1. The CDR3 sequence is 14 residues long. Germline V gene data show CDR1 as SNHLY and CDR2 as FYNNEI. Unmatched junction bases numbered 8, after V lost 7 bases and J lost 7 bases. CDR3 sequence (DNA): TGTGCCAGCAACCCCGGCCAGGGGGCTGAAAAACTGTTTTTT. It is translated as CASNPGQGAEKLFF.

This chain connects TRBV24-1 to TRBJ1-2; the D gene is possibly TRBD1 (5 bases). The V end was cut by 9 bases, the J end by 0 bases, with 13 bases between. Germline values: CDR1 KGHDR, CDR2 SFDVKD. The CDR3 loop spans 14 amino acids. CDR3 sequence reads: CATRDRLANYGYTF. The CDR3 DNA follows: TGTGCCACCCGGGACCGCTTAGCTAACTATGGCTACACCTTC.

This chain's CDR3 is CASTGQFYEQYF. The DNA of the CDR3 is TGTGCCAGTACGGGACAGTTCTACGAGCAGTACTTC. The gene calls are TRBV19 and TRBJ2-7; 7 bases agree with TRBD1. The CDR3 consists of 12 residues. Germline V gene lookup returns CDR1 LNHDA and CDR2 SQIVND (reference sequence). Trimming took 7 bases from V and 3 from J; bases not matched to a gene: 3.

This rearrangement joins TRBV9 to TRBJ2-3; 8 positions match TRBD2. V dropped 2 bases and J dropped 3; count of bases not matched to a gene: 11. The germline CDR1 and CDR2 sequences are SGDLS and YYNGEE. The CDR3 consists of 17 residues. For the CDR3, the DNA is TGTGCCAGCAGCGTCTCTCCGGGACTAGATTTTACAGATACGCAGTATTTT. It encodes CASSVSPGLDFTDTQYF.

This clone was observed once. V usage is TRBV11-3 and J usage is TRBJ2-7, with no clear D. CDR1 is SGHNT, CDR2 YENEEA, per germline. V lost 0 bases and J 7 bases, leaving 7 bases between the germline ends. There are 12 residues in the CDR3. DNA for the CDR3: TGTGCCAGCAGCTTAGATGGTGGGGAGCAGTACTTC. It translates to CASSLDGGEQYF.

This clone was observed a handful of times. The V call is TRBV29-1, the J call TRBJ1-2; D gene unclear. The CDR3 is made up of 11 amino acids. Germline assignment: CDR1 SQVTM and CDR2 ANQGSEA. Trimming removed 7 bases at V and 7 bases at J, with 13 bases between. The CDR3 DNA reads as TGCAGCGGGGATTTCGGGTCTGGCTACACCTTC. Residues: CSGDFGSGYTF.

This chain links TRBV4-1 with TRBJ2-1, with 8 bases that match TRBD1. Germline V gene sequence: CDR1 MGHRA, CDR2 YSYEKL. There are 12 residues in the CDR3. J gave up 6 bases and V 6 bases, and 1 base lay outside the gene matches. This CDR3 is CASRDRANEQFF. The CDR3 nucleotides are TGCGCCAGCAGGGACAGGGCCAATGAGCAGTTCTTC.

This clone occurred once. The chain links TRBV28 to TRBJ1-3; no reliable D call. The V gene's germline CDR1 is MDHEN and CDR2 SYDVKM. The CDR3 extends over 14 amino acids. Trimming pared 7 bases from V and 1 base from J, leaving 11 bases between. In DNA form, the CDR3 reads TGTGCCAGCAAGGCAGCTGGATCTGGAAACACCATATATTTT. Its protein product is CASKAAGSGNTIYF. Full variable domain (rest looked up from reference TRBV28 and TRBJ1-3): DVKVTQSSRYLVKRTGEKVFLECVQDMDHENMFWYRQDPGLGLRLIYFSYDVKMKEKGDIPEGYSVSREKKERFSLILESASTNQTSMYLCASKAAGSGNTIYFGEGSWLTVV.

Here the CDR3 reads CATSRETLGDGGYEQYF. For the CDR3, the DNA is TGTGCCACCAGCAGAGAAACATTAGGGGATGGCGGGTACGAGCAGTACTTC. The chain is built from TRBV15 and TRBJ2-7; D is tentatively TRBD1 or TRBD2 (5 bases each). CDR3 length equals 17 residues. Germline V gene data show CDR1 as LNHNV and CDR2 as YYDKDF (reference sequence). Trimming shortened V by 0 bases and J by 4 bases, and 19 bases separated the two germline ends.